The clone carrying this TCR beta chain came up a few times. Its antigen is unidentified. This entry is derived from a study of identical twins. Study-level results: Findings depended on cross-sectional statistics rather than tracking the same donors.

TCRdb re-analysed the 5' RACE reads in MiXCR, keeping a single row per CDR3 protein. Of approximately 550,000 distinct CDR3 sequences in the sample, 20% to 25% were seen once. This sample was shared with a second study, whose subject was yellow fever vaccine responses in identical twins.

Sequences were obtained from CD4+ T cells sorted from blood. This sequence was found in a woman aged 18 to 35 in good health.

The CDR3 DNA sequence: TGTGCCAGCAAGGGCGAGGGGGACAATGAGCAGTTCTTC. It specifies CASKGEGDNEQFF. The chain links TRBV6-2 or TRBV6-3 to TRBJ2-1; TRBD1 is a possible D gene (6 bases). There are 13 residues in the CDR3. Germline V gene sequence: CDR1 MNHEY, CDR2 SVGEGT. With 7 bases removed from V and 5 bases from J, the gap between germline ends came to 12 bases.